This T cell receptor (beta chain) was found in a study of T-cell reconstitution after alpha-beta-depleted transplantation in children. Study outcomes and limitations: The study reportedly traced alpha-beta T cells about two months after transplant to several hundred expanded graft clones.

TCRbeta library construction was performed incorporating unique molecular identifiers. Using its own MiXCR run on the PCR reads, TCRdb lists one record per CDR3 protein. The data show fewer than 550,000 distinct CDR3 sequences, over 9.5% seen once. This clonotype was recorded at least ten times. The antigen is undetermined. The sequencing used PBMCs, mostly from graft donor cells, collected 180 days after TCRalphabeta/CD19-depleted stem cell transplant. This TCR was recovered from a female patient under 10 years old who had a stem cell transplant for aplastic anemia, so the T cells may come from the graft donor.

This chain's CDR3 is CASSLRPSSFNEQFF. CDR3 bases: TGTGCCAGCAGTTTACGACCTAGTTCGTTCAATGAGCAGTTCTTC. This rearrangement joins TRBV28 to TRBJ2-1; no clear D. The length of the CDR3 is 15 residues. The germline V gene encodes CDR1 MDHEN and CDR2 SYDVKM. Trimming removed 2 bases from V and 6 bases from J, with 14 bases in between.